This T cell receptor beta chain was obtained from a study of T cells in Graves' hyperthyroidism and ophthalmopathy (dated by TCRdb to about 2019). General notes on the study: Peripheral blood was collected at initial diagnosis, before any treatment. In addition, the study compared T-cell repertoires in thyroid tissue and in blood from five or six Graves' hyperthyroidism patients. An independent validation cohort of around 19 hyperthyroidism patients and 17 patients who later progressed to ophthalmopathy tested prospective prediction of ophthalmopathy. After sampling, hyperthyroidism patients received methimazole starting at 30 mg daily, and ophthalmopathy patients received high-dose intravenous methylprednisolone. A discovery cohort of approximately 100 patients, 43 with Graves' ophthalmopathy and under 60 with stable Graves' hyperthyroidism, was used to find distinguishing TCR V-J signatures. The roughly 91 discovery patients were randomly split 7:3 into training and test sets. According to the paper, TCR Vbeta CDR3 sequencing was carried out on 135 peripheral blood samples, which came from under 50 ophthalmopathy, under 85 hyperthyroidism and approximately 17 progressor patients.

Moderately to severely active disease, a Clinical Activity Score of at least 3, a NOSPECS grade of at least 4, and a duration under 3 months were present in ophthalmopathy patients. The study excluded patients with uncontrolled infections, other autoimmune diseases, pregnancy or lactation. Clinical symptoms, serum thyroxine and TRAb, thyroid ultrasound, and orbital computed tomography formed the basis for the diagnoses. PBMCs were separated from 7.5 to 10 ml of fresh peripheral blood using Ficoll-Paque density gradient centrifugation. Trizol reagent was used to extract total RNA, and RNA quality was then checked on an Agilent 2100 Bioanalyzer. Of note for this clonotype: Its antigen has not been determined. Base qualities are not provided; no much larger clone lies one nucleotide away.

Here is what the overall study found, with its caveats: A model built on a 13 V-J signature distinguished ophthalmopathy from stable hyperthyroidism, reaching roughly 88% sensitivity and approximately 81% specificity in cross-validation and 80%/75% in testing. No statistical method was used to set the sample size in advance, and investigators knew the group allocation. Blood samples also contained most of the expanded thyroid clonotypes (frequency above 0.001), which suggests that blood repertoires may reflect thyroid immune responses. In validation, the model predicted progression to ophthalmopathy a median of around 6.5 months before onset, with roughly 71% sensitivity and almost 75% specificity.

TCR beta CDR3 regions were amplified from RNA transcripts. The first round of RT-PCR for the TCR CDR3 was performed with the HTBI primer set and the Qiagen OneStep RT-PCR kit. Libraries were constructed in a second round of multiplex PCR, after which size selection and purification were carried out. Sequencing of the libraries was done on an Illumina HiSeq2000 using paired-end 100 bp reads. Per the original workflow: Raw data were processed with SOAPnuke, discarding reads with adapters, uncalled bases, mean Phred below 15, or no exact constant-primer or identifier match. COPE v1.2.5 was used to merge high-quality paired reads, and clonotypes were defined as unique nucleotide sequences. Clonotypes were aligned to IMGT TRBV, TRBD and TRBJ reference segments using MiTCR v1.1. Analysis was restricted to V-J combinations with a frequency above 0.0001, which covered roughly 99% of repertoires. The TCS score was defined as F50 (clonal expansion) divided by E x V (chaos), with BLOSUM62-based TCRdist calculated between CDR3 peptides within each V-J. Welch's t-statistics and random forest reduced around 510 V-J features to fewer than 15, which were used in a naive Bayes classifier (R e1071). TCRdb's own reprocessing of the public reads used fastp at Q25 and MiXCR and kept productive beta chains. Identical CDR3 proteins give one entry, which carries the most common genes and DNA. TCRdb's processing, not the authors', yielded these V and J calls. The sample has about 600,000 distinct CDR3 sequences on record, 16% of them singletons. Less than 3.5% of the sample rests with the top ten.

The germline V end is reduced by 2 bases and the J end by 5 bases; junction bases left unmatched: 13. CDR1 and CDR2 are read off the germline V gene as MNHEY and SVGAGI. Reading from cysteine to phenylalanine, the CDR3 counts 18 amino acids. Here the CDR3 DNA is all that survives: 54 bases in frame from base 1. This chain joins TRBV6-5 to TRBJ2-2, with 8 junctional bases fitting TRBD1. The sequenced sample consisted of blood. The sequence was collected from a woman between 35 and 50 years old with Graves' ophthalmopathy. The DNA sequence is given as TGTGCCAGCAGTTACACCCAGGGGGCCATAGGTCATACCGGGGAGCTGTTTTTT. It specifies CASSYTQGAIGHTGELFF.